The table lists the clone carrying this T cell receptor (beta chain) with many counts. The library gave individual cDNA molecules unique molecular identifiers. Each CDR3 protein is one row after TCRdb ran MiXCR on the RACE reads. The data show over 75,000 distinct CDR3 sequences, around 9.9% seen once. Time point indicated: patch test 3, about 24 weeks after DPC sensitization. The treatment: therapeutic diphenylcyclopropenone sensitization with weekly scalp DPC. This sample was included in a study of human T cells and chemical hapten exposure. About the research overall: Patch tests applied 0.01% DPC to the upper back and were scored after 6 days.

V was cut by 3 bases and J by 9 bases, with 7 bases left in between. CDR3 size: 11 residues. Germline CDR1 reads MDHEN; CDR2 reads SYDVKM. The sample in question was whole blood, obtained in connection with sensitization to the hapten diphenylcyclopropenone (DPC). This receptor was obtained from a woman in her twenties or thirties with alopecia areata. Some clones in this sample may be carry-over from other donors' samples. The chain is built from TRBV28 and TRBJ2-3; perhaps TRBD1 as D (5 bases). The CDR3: CASSLKGTQYF. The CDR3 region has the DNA TGTGCCAGCAGTTTGAAGGGGACGCAGTATTTT.